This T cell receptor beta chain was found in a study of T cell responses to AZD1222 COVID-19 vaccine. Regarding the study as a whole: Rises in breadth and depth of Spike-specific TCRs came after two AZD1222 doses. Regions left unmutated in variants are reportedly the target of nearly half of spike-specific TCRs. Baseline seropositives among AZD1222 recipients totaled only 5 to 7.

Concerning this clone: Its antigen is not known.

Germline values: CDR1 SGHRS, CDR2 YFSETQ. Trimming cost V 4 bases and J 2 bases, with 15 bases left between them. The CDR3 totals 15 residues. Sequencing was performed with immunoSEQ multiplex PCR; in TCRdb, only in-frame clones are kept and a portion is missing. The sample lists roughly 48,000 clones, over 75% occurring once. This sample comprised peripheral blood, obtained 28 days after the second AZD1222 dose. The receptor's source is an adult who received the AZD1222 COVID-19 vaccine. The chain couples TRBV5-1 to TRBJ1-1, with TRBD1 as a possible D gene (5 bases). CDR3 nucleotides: TGCGCCAGCAGCCCACCCCTGGGGGATAACACTGAAGCTTTCTTT. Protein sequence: CASSPPLGDNTEAFF.